The 13 T cell receptor beta chains given below trace back to one sample, sequenced in a study of OX40 agonist ivuxolimab in advanced cancers. Sequencing was performed with immunoSEQ multiplex PCR; in TCRdb, only in-frame clones are kept and a portion is missing. The sample holds more than 65,000 clones, 65% to 90% seen once. This sample comprised CD4+ or CD8+ T cells sorted from blood, obtained in a trial of the OX40 agonist ivuxolimab. The receptors here all came from an adult with an advanced solid tumor such as melanoma, head and neck, liver or kidney cancer.

The chain is built from TRBV9 and TRBJ1-1, with D maybe TRBD1 (6 bases). Trimming pared 3 bases from V and 4 bases from J, leaving 19 bases between. Germline assignment: CDR1 SGDLS and CDR2 YYNGEE. This CDR3 is built from 16 residues. The CDR3 reads CASSARATGYSTEAFF. The CDR3 coding sequence is TGTGCCAGCAGCGCAAGAGCAACAGGGTACTCCACTGAAGCTTTCTTT.

Points on this clone: Compared with germline, one end of the junction differs, possibly owing to a read error. The CDR3, as DNA: TGTGCCAGTAGTGAACGGGGACGGACGGTTCCTGAAGCTTTCTTT. Protein product: CASSERGRTVPEAFF. This chain uses TRBV2 with TRBJ1-1; maybe TRBD1 (5 bases). CDR1 and CDR2 (germline): SNHLY, FYNNEI. This CDR3 contains 15 residues.

The V gene is TRBV11-3, the J gene TRBJ1-1, with D unresolved. Germline V lookup: CDR1 SGHNT, CDR2 YENEEA. V dropped 5 bases and J dropped 5 bases, with 12 bases sitting between them. The CDR3 has 13 residues. The CDR3 DNA reads as TGTGCCAGCAGCCCCGGGAGTAGGACTGAAGCTTTCTTT. It translates to CASSPGSRTEAFF. Filled out from reference TRBV11-3 and TRBJ1-1, the complete variable domain reads EAGVVQSPRYKIIEKKQPVAFWCNPISGHNTLYWYLQNLGQGPELLIRYENEEAVDDSQLPKDRFSAERLKGVDSTLKIQPAELGDSAVYLCASSPGSRTEAFFGQGTRLTVV.

The chain is built from TRBV27 and TRBJ1-5; D not resolved. Trimming shortened V by 3 bases and J by 1 base, and 10 bases separated the two germline ends. Germline V gives CDR1 MNHEY, CDR2 SMNVEV (reference sequence). The CDR3 spans 15 residues. The CDR3 nucleotides read TGTGCCAGCAGTTTGCGGGGTACGAGCAATCAGCCCCAGCATTTT. This codes for CASSLRGTSNQPQHF.

The chain joins TRBV7-7 to TRBJ2-5; 10 nucleotides align to TRBD1. CDR1 and CDR2 from the germline V gene are SSHAT and FNYEAQ (reference sequence). The CDR3 has 14 residues. The V segment lost 5 bases and the J segment 7 bases; nucleotides outside the gene matches: 7. The CDR3 DNA is TGTGCCAGCAGCGCCCCAGGACAGGGGGGGACCCAGTACTTC. Protein: CASSAPGQGGTQYF.

V gene TRBV10-2 combines with J gene TRBJ2-5; D tentatively fits TRBD1 or TRBD2 (6 bases each). The V gene's germline CDR1 is WSHSY and CDR2 SAAADI. The CDR3 length is 15 residues. V was shortened by 4 bases and J by 5 bases, with 17 bases between the two germline ends. CDR3 nucleotide sequence: TGCGCCAGCAGTGCCGGGGGCCACCAGGGGGAGACCCAGTACTTC. Translating it yields CASSAGGHQGETQYF.

The genes are TRBV6-1 and TRBJ2-5; TRBD2 matches at 8 bases. CDR1 and CDR2 (germline): MNHNS, SASEGT. After removal of 1 base from V and 3 bases from J, the junction contained 4 bases not matched to a gene. The CDR3 sequence is 15 residues long. Here the CDR3 DNA reads TGTGCCAGCAGTGAAGTAACTAGCGGAAAAGAGACCCAGTACTTC. Translation gives CASSEVTSGKETQYF.

The rearrangement joins TRBV11-3 to TRBJ2-2; D remains ambiguous. The CDR3 extends over 13 amino acids. The germline CDR1 and CDR2 sequences are SGHNT and YENEEA. Trimming stripped 4 bases from V and 2 bases from J, with 5 bases between. The CDR3 region is CASSYRNTGELFF. The CDR3 DNA is TGTGCCAGCAGCTACCGTAACACCGGGGAGCTGTTTTTT. Based on the CDR3 plus reference TRBV11-3 and TRBJ2-2, the full variable domain is EAGVVQSPRYKIIEKKQPVAFWCNPISGHNTLYWYLQNLGQGPELLIRYENEEAVDDSQLPKDRFSAERLKGVDSTLKIQPAELGDSAVYLCASSYRNTGELFFGEGSRLTVL.

V gene TRBV2 combines with J gene TRBJ1-1; 7 positions agree with TRBD1. This CDR3 comprises 11 residues. Germline V gene sequence: CDR1 SNHLY, CDR2 FYNNEI. J lost 11 bases, V lost 5 bases, and 5 bases had no gene match. The CDR3 is CASSYDREAFF. CDR3 bases: TGTGCCAGCAGTTATGACAGGGAGGCTTTCTTT.

J is TRBJ2-7 and V is TRBV18; D might be TRBD1 or TRBD2, each matching 6 bases. This CDR3 region has 15 residues. The V gene lost 3 bases and the J gene lost 4 bases, with 16 bases spanning the gap. Germline values: CDR1 KGHSH, CDR2 LQKENI. The CDR3 spells CASSPRDTGGYEQYF. The CDR3 region has the DNA TGTGCCAGCTCACCGCGGGACACTGGAGGGTACGAGCAGTACTTC. Combining the CDR3 with reference TRBV18 and TRBJ2-7 gives the whole variable domain NAGVMQNPRHLVRRRGQEARLRCSPMKGHSHVYWYRQLPEEGLKFMVYLQKENIIDESGMPKERFSAEFPKEGPSILRIQQVVRGDSAAYFCASSPRDTGGYEQYFGPGTRLTVT.

The rearrangement uses TRBV6-6 and TRBJ1-4, with no clear D. This CDR3 is built from 15 residues. V dropped 0 bases and J dropped 5 bases, with 10 bases sitting between them. The germline gives CDR1 MNHNY, CDR2 SVGAGI (reference sequence). The CDR3 reads CASSYSGGYNEKLFF. CDR3 bases: TGTGCCAGCAGTTACTCTGGCGGCTACAATGAAAAACTGTTTTTT.

The V and J genes are TRBV21-1 and TRBJ1-6. TRBV21-1 is designated a pseudogene. The CDR3 is 19 amino acids. The CDR3 reads CASSKVGGQGTTYNSPLHF. CDR3 DNA sequence: TGTGCCAGCAGCAAAGTTGGGGGGCAGGGAACTACTTATAATTCACCCCTCCACTTT.

This clone was counted only a few times. The chain uses TRBV4-3 and TRBJ1-5; the D gene is possibly TRBD1 (5 bases). The V end was cut by 4 bases, the J end by 6 bases, with 19 bases between. The germline gives CDR1 LGHNA, CDR2 YSLEER. The CDR3 sequence is 16 residues long. As DNA, the CDR3 is TGCGCCAGCAGCCCAAGAGATCCCAGGGCTGGTCAGCCCCAGCATTTT. This sequence encodes CASSPRDPRAGQPQHF.